Each of the 23 T cell receptor beta chains below was sequenced from the same sample in a study of post-analysis software for immune sequencing data. Each TCR beta cDNA library carried unique molecular identifiers. MiXCR, applied by TCRdb to the PCR reads, yields one record per CDR3 protein. The repertoire holds a few hundred thousand distinct CDR3 sequences, 35% to 40% seen once, with around 4.8% in the top ten. For these TCRs, the target antigens are not known. Study findings and constraints: Four or five TRBV segments were significantly more frequent in patients than in controls. TRBV5-6, TRBV5-1 and TRBV20-1 were among these segments.

Sequencing was done on a sample of blood. All receptors come from a girl aged 5 to 17 with multiple sclerosis.

The CDR3 sequence is CASSIGPPRGGELFF. CDR3 bases: TGTGCCAGTAGTATTGGGCCACCTCGGGGCGGGGAGCTGTTTTTT. V gene TRBV19 combines with J gene TRBJ2-2; TRBD2 is a possible D gene (5 bases). The CDR3 loop spans 15 amino acids. Trimming stripped 3 bases from V and 7 bases from J, with 15 bases between. Germline CDR1 LNHDA, CDR2 SQIVND (reference sequence).

For this clonotype: Sequence at one end of the junction differs from germline and may be a read error. V usage is TRBV20-1 and J usage is TRBJ2-3, with a tentative D call TRBD2 (7 bases). The CDR3 loop spans 14 amino acids. Germline V gene data show CDR1 as DFQATT and CDR2 as SNEGSKA (reference sequence). The chain's CDR3 is CGARDRGGVRTQYF. The CDR3 nucleotides read TGCGGTGCTAGAGATAGGGGGGGGGTTCGTACGCAGTATTTT.

This clonotype came up once. An end of the junction differs from the germline gene, which may be a read error. CDR3 region: CANSLVVGTGNTGELFF. Written as DNA, the CDR3 is TGCGCCAACAGCTTGGTTGTTGGGACAGGGAACACCGGGGAGCTGTTTTTT. The chain couples TRBV5-1 to TRBJ2-2; TRBD1 agrees at 8 bases. The germline gives CDR1 SGHRS, CDR2 YFSETQ. This CDR3 is 17 amino acids long.

The gene calls are TRBV29-1 and TRBJ1-1; tentatively, D is TRBD1 (6 bases). Germline loops: CDR1 SQVTM, CDR2 ANQGSEA. The CDR3 consists of 13 residues. Trimming left V 4 bases short and J 0 bases short, with 9 bases between. CDR3: CSVGQAMNTEAFF. CDR3 nucleotide sequence: TGCAGCGTTGGACAGGCTATGAACACTGAAGCTTTCTTT.

V and J are TRBV20-1 and TRBJ2-5; D not resolved. The CDR3 loop spans 15 amino acids. Trimming took off 3 bases at V and 5 bases at J, with 19 bases between the two ends. CDR1 is DFQATT and CDR2 is SNEGSKA in the germline V gene (reference sequence). As DNA, the CDR3 is TGCAGTGCTAGCCCTCTTTTCTCTATTACCGAGACCCAGTACTTC. Translating gives CSASPLFSITETQYF.

This clonotype was seen repeatedly, ten times or more. One junction end disagrees with the germline gene, perhaps due to a read error. The chain employs TRBV7-7 and TRBJ1-2, with a weak D call TRBD1 (5 bases). Germline CDR1 SSHAT, CDR2 FNYEAQ (reference sequence). This CDR3 contains 15 residues. The CDR3 nucleotides read TGTGCTAGCAGCTTCCGGGGGACCGCTAACTATGGCTACACCTTC. Translating gives CASSFRGTANYGYTF.

The gene calls are TRBV12-3 or TRBV12-4 and TRBJ1-6, with a possible D match to TRBD1 (6 bases). The CDR3 runs 15 residues. V lost 1 base and J 5 bases, leaving 9 bases between the germline ends. The CDR3 loop reads CASSLGGQHNSPLHF. CDR3 DNA sequence: TGTGCCAGCAGTTTAGGGGGACAACATAATTCACCCCTCCACTTT.

In its sample, this clonotype was seen many times. This chain uses TRBV4-1 with TRBJ2-5; D may correspond to TRBD1 or TRBD2 (5 bases each). CDR3 length equals 17 residues. The V end was cut by 0 bases, the J end by 5 bases, with 19 bases between. Germline V lookup: CDR1 MGHRA, CDR2 YSYEKL. CDR3 sequence reads: CASSQEFRVGERETQYF. CDR3 nucleotide sequence: TGCGCCAGCAGCCAAGAGTTCAGGGTGGGGGAAAGGGAGACCCAGTACTTC.

V and J are TRBV7-2 and TRBJ1-1; D is unresolved. The CDR3 has 15 residues. Germline lookup yields CDR1 SGHTA and CDR2 FQGNSA. V dropped 0 bases and J dropped 1 base, with 9 bases sitting between them. CDR3 sequence (DNA): TGTGCCAGCAGCTTAGCGGCCACAGCGAACACTGAAGCTTTCTTT. Translation: CASSLAATANTEAFF. The full variable domain, rest sourced from reference TRBV7-2 and TRBJ1-1, is GAGVSQSPSNKVTEKGKDVELRCDPISGHTALYWYRQSLGQGLEFLIYFQGNSAPDKSGLPSDRFSAERTGGSVSTLTIQRTQQEDSAVYLCASSLAATANTEAFFGQGTRLTVV.

There are many counts of this clonotype. The rearrangement joins TRBV5-1 to TRBJ2-5; a weak D match, TRBD2 (5 bases). V lost 0 bases to trimming and J lost 2 bases, with 14 bases between them. This CDR3 has 16 amino acids. From germline, CDR1 is SGHRS and CDR2 YFSETQ. This CDR3 reads CASSLARGPTQETQYF. CDR3 bases: TGCGCCAGCAGCTTGGCCCGGGGTCCGACACAAGAGACCCAGTACTTC.

The sample holds one count of this clonotype. The chain employs TRBV6-2 or TRBV6-3 and TRBJ2-7, with TRBD2 matching 9 bases. CDR1 is MNHEY and CDR2 is SVGEGT in the germline V gene. This CDR3 is built from 16 residues. V shed 7 bases, J shed 10 bases, and the junction held 20 bases outside the gene matches. The CDR3 bases are TGTGCCAGCACCCCAAGCGTTAGCGGGGGAGGTTCTACCCAGTACTTC. It translates to CASTPSVSGGGSTQYF.

This clonotype showed up many times. DNA of the CDR3: TGCAGTGCTAGAGTGGCGGAGCGGGGGGTTTTCTCCTACAATGAGCAGTTCTTC. Encoded protein: CSARVAERGVFSYNEQFF. The rearrangement joins TRBV20-1 to TRBJ2-1; 9 bases map to TRBD2. The CDR3 totals 18 residues. Germline lookup yields CDR1 DFQATT and CDR2 SNEGSKA (reference sequence). V lost 1 base, J lost 0 bases, and 10 bases stayed unmatched.

This clonotype showed up just a few times. This chain links TRBV10-3 with TRBJ2-2, with 8 bases that match TRBD1. Trimming at V came to 3 bases and at J to 4 bases, leaving 7 bases not matched to a gene. The CDR3 extends over 16 amino acids. The germline V gene has CDR1 ENHRY and CDR2 SYGVKD. DNA for the CDR3: TGTGCCATCAGTGATCCAGGGGGCAGCGGCACCGGGGAGCTGTTTTTT. Translating gives CAISDPGGSGTGELFF.

This clonotype was counted many times. The chain couples TRBV12-3 or TRBV12-4 to TRBJ2-3, with TRBD2 identical over 7 bases. With 6 bases clipped from V and 0 bases from J, the junction kept 6 bases outside the gene matches. The CDR3 is 15 residues long. Here the CDR3 DNA reads TGTGCCAGCAGGACACTAGCGACTAGCACAGATACGCAGTATTTT. Amino acids: CASRTLATSTDTQYF.

V is TRBV10-3 and J is TRBJ2-4; the D gene is possibly TRBD2 (5 bases). V gave up 0 bases and J gave up 3 bases, with 6 bases separating them. Germline-derived CDR1 and CDR2 are ENHRY and SYGVKD. This CDR3 spans 14 amino acids. The CDR3 here is CAISESGSKNIQYF. The DNA of the CDR3 is TGTGCCATCAGTGAGTCGGGGAGCAAAAACATTCAGTACTTC.

A note on this clonotype: This could be a read error, since a much larger clone is one nucleotide away. J is TRBJ2-6 and V is TRBV29-1, with D maybe TRBD1 (5 bases). Per the germline V gene, CDR1 is SQVTM and CDR2 is ANQGSEA. The CDR3 covers 18 residues. This CDR3 reads CSVVTLQSPKTGANVRTF. DNA for the CDR3: TGCAGCGTTGTGACACTTCAATCACCTAAAACTGGGGCCAACGTCCGGACTTTC. The whole variable domain, filled in from reference TRBV29-1 and TRBJ2-6, reads SAVISQKPSRDICQRGTSLTIQCQVDSQVTMMFWYRQQPGQSLTLIATANQGSEATYESGFVIDKFPISRPNLTFSTLTVSNMSPEDSSIYLCSVVTLQSPKTGANVRTFGAGSRLTVL.

There are many counts of this clonotype. The V gene is TRBV4-1, the J gene TRBJ2-1; D possibly corresponds to TRBD1 (5 bases). V gave up 1 base and J gave up 4 bases, with 14 bases separating them. Germline loops: CDR1 MGHRA, CDR2 YSYEKL. This CDR3 comprises 16 residues. DNA for the CDR3: TGCGCCAGCAGCCAAGTAGGGTCCAGGGCATACAATGAGCAGTTCTTC. It yields the protein CASSQVGSRAYNEQFF.

This clonotype was recorded a few times. The chain's CDR3 is CASSPNRDLYNEQFF. The CDR3 nucleotides are TGTGCCAGCAGCCCAAACAGGGACCTCTACAATGAGCAGTTCTTC. The chain uses TRBV2 and TRBJ2-1; perhaps TRBD1 as D (6 bases). The germline V gene encodes CDR1 SNHLY and CDR2 FYNNEI. Trimming took off 6 bases at V and 3 bases at J, with 15 bases between the two ends. CDR3 length equals 15 residues.

The gene calls are TRBV27 and TRBJ2-7; 10 nucleotides match TRBD1. Per germline, CDR1 MNHEY and CDR2 SMNVEV (reference sequence). The CDR3 consists of 15 residues. Trimming removed 5 bases from V and 7 bases from J; junction bases left unmatched: 11. CDR3 DNA: TGTGCCAGCAGTCGCCGGGGACAGGGGTTCGGGGAGCAGTACTTC. It specifies CASSRRGQGFGEQYF.

The chain joins TRBV5-1 to TRBJ2-1; 11 bases fit TRBD2. The CDR3 consists of 14 residues. Trimming cost V 7 bases and J 4 bases; bases outside gene matches: 4. Germline V gene lookup returns CDR1 SGHRS and CDR2 YFSETQ. The DNA for the CDR3 is TGCGCCAGCGGGCTAGCGGGAGGATACAATGAGCAGTTCTTC. Translated, it gives CASGLAGGYNEQFF.

V usage is TRBV30 and J usage is TRBJ2-5; D possibly matches TRBD1 or TRBD2 (5 bases each). The J call may be wrong; the DNA end is better matched by TRBJ2-7. There are 13 residues in the CDR3. Per germline, CDR1 GTSNPN and CDR2 SVGIG (reference sequence). CDR3 coding DNA: TGTGCCTGGAGTGTATGGGGGTCGGGCGAGCAGTACTTC. Its protein is CAWSVWGSGEQYF.

This clonotype was seen ten or more times. The chain uses TRBV5-1 and TRBJ2-7; tentative D call: TRBD2 (5 bases). V dropped 4 bases and J dropped 7 bases, with 12 bases sitting between them. The length of the CDR3 is 12 residues. The germline gives CDR1 SGHRS, CDR2 YFSETQ. This chain's CDR3 is CASSRPGFEQYF. In DNA form, the CDR3 reads TGCGCCAGCAGCCGGCCGGGATTTGAGCAGTACTTC.

This clonotype was counted many times. V usage is TRBV5-1 and J usage is TRBJ2-4, with D uncertain. V was pared by 4 bases and J by 3 bases, with 11 bases between. The germline CDR1 and CDR2 sequences are SGHRS and YFSETQ. CDR3 length: 14 residues. The CDR3 here is CASSQDLHKNIQYF. The CDR3 DNA follows: TGCGCCAGCAGCCAAGACTTGCACAAAAACATTCAGTACTTC. Combining the CDR3 with reference TRBV5-1 and TRBJ2-4 gives the whole variable domain KAGVTQTPRYLIKTRGQQVTLSCSPISGHRSVSWYQQTPGQGLQFLFEYFSETQRNKGNFPGRFSGRQFSNSRSEMNVSTLELGDSALYLCASSQDLHKNIQYFGAGTRLSVL.